Listed here are 19 T cell receptor beta chains from one sample, sequenced in a study of spatial heterogeneity in lung cancer. Study findings and constraints: Intratumoral expanded alpha and beta TCR counts were found to track tumor mutation counts.

The time point was: sample taken at primary tumor resection. TCRdb re-called the 5' RACE reads with MiXCR, one entry per CDR3 protein. Of about 4,800 distinct CDR3 sequences in the sample, over 7.5% are singletons; the top ten hold 25% to 40%. For these TCRs, the target antigens are not known. Sample: lung tumor tissue, taken at surgery. These receptors were taken from a male donor with early-stage non-small cell lung cancer.

This clonotype was seen repeatedly, ten times or more. The rearrangement joins TRBV5-1 to TRBJ2-7; a weak D match, TRBD1 (6 bases). Germline-derived CDR1 and CDR2 are SGHRS and YFSETQ. This CDR3 is 15 amino acids long. V lost 0 bases, J lost 1 base, and 11 bases lay in between. The chain's CDR3 is CASSLGAGDSYEQYF. CDR3 nucleotides: TGCGCCAGCAGCTTGGGGGCAGGGGATTCCTACGAGCAGTACTTC.

This clonotype has at least ten counts. The chain employs TRBV10-3 and TRBJ2-1; 9 positions match TRBD2. J gave up 8 bases and V 4 bases, and 12 bases lay outside the gene matches. This CDR3 has 16 residues. Germline CDR1 reads ENHRY; CDR2 reads SYGVKD. Here the CDR3 reads CAISGRTRGGLDEQFF. In nucleotides, the CDR3 is TGTGCCATCAGTGGGCGGACGCGGGGGGGCCTAGATGAGCAGTTCTTC.

This clonotype is medium-sized within its sample. The chain is built from TRBV2 and TRBJ1-1; D might be TRBD1 (5 bases). V was clipped by 7 bases and J by 6 bases, with 15 bases between them. Germline V gives CDR1 SNHLY, CDR2 FYNNEI. The length of the CDR3 is 13 residues. Here the CDR3 reads CASTRGLEAEAFF. The CDR3 bases are TGTGCCAGCACACGGGGCCTGGAGGCTGAAGCTTTCTTT.

By share of the sample, this clonotype is medium-sized (0.01 to 0.1%). This sequence joins TRBV6-2 or TRBV6-3 and TRBJ2-3, with 7 nucleotides matching TRBD1. V lost 8 bases and J lost 5; bases outside the gene matches: 13. This CDR3 is 15 amino acids long. The germline CDR1 and CDR2 sequences are MNHEY and SVGEGT. DNA of the CDR3: TGTGCCAGCGCCTTCTCGGACAGGACAGTAGATACGCAGTATTTT. This gives the protein CASAFSDRTVDTQYF.

This clonotype was recorded at least ten times. The V call is TRBV7-2, the J call TRBJ1-3; unclear D gene. Trimming shortened V by 3 bases and J by 0 bases, and 9 bases separated the two germline ends. The length of the CDR3 is 15 residues. Germline assignment: CDR1 SGHTA and CDR2 FQGNSA. The CDR3 loop is CASSLERASGNTIYF. CDR3 in DNA: TGTGCCAGCAGCTTGGAAAGAGCCTCTGGAAACACCATATATTTT.

This clonotype is medium-sized in the sample. The chain combines TRBV7-9 with TRBJ1-5, with 7 nucleotides matching TRBD1. CDR3 size: 15 residues. The V and J ends lost 2 bases and 5 bases, in that order; junction bases with no gene match: 6. Germline loops: CDR1 SEHNR, CDR2 FQNEAQ (reference sequence). In DNA, the CDR3 is TGTGCCAGCAGCTTAACAGCAGGGGGGGATCAGCCCCAGCATTTT. Translation gives CASSLTAGGDQPQHF.

This clonotype was recorded at least ten times. The genes are TRBV7-2 and TRBJ2-7; D is possibly TRBD1 (6 bases). The CDR3 runs to 15 residues. Per the germline V gene, CDR1 is SGHTA and CDR2 is FQGNSA. V lost 4 bases and J lost 3, with 16 bases in between. CDR3 loop: CASSSSGDLGYEQYF. The DNA for the CDR3 is TGTGCCAGCAGCTCGTCAGGGGACCTTGGCTACGAGCAGTACTTC.

The chain links TRBV27 to TRBJ2-7, with 12 positions matching TRBD1. Unmatched junction bases numbered 9, after V lost 5 bases and J lost 7 bases. The germline V gene has CDR1 MNHEY and CDR2 SMNVEV (reference sequence). The CDR3 has 15 amino acids. CDR3 amino acids: CASSEWGTGGREQYF. In nucleotides, the CDR3 is TGTGCCAGCAGTGAATGGGGGACAGGGGGCAGGGAGCAGTACTTC.

In this sample, this clonotype turned up many times. This chain uses TRBV11-2 with TRBJ2-1, with 10 bases fitting TRBD1. CDR3 length: 15 amino acids. Trimming cost V 4 bases and J 3 bases; bases outside gene matches: 3. The germline CDR1 and CDR2 sequences are SGHAT and FQNNGV. The CDR3 DNA reads TGTGCCAGCAGCTCCGGGACAGGGGTCTACAATGAGCAGTTCTTC. Translation gives CASSSGTGVYNEQFF.

This clonotype showed up many times. This chain connects TRBV6-2 or TRBV6-3 to TRBJ2-5; 8 bases match TRBD1. J gave up 5 bases and V 7 bases, and 9 bases lay outside the gene matches. CDR3 length equals 14 residues. Germline CDR1 reads MNHEY; CDR2 reads SVGEGT. CDR3 in amino acids: CASTLRGLGETQYF. The CDR3, as DNA: TGTGCCAGCACTCTCAGGGGGCTCGGTGAGACCCAGTACTTC.

This clonotype was detected ten times or more. The rearrangement uses TRBV6-2 or TRBV6-3 and TRBJ1-2; D remains ambiguous. The CDR3 has 14 amino acids. Germline V gene data show CDR1 as MNHEY and CDR2 as SVGEGT. The V end lost 7 bases, the J end lost 5 bases, and 17 bases lay between the germline ends. CDR3 DNA: TGTGCCAGCAACTCCCCGACAACACAATATGGCTACACCTTC. Translated, it gives CASNSPTTQYGYTF.

This clonotype has a handful of counts. The chain links TRBV5-4 to TRBJ2-3; D not certain. The germline V and J ends were trimmed by 0 bases and 0 bases, with 11 bases remaining between them. This CDR3 has 16 residues. Germline V gene sequence: CDR1 SGHNT, CDR2 YYREEE (reference sequence). The CDR3 reads CASSLDPSLSTDTQYF. The CDR3 DNA reads as TGTGCCAGCAGCTTGGATCCTTCTCTTAGCACAGATACGCAGTATTTT.

The chain is built from TRBV28 and TRBJ2-1; the D gene is possibly TRBD2 (5 bases). The ends were cut back, 5 bases at V and 7 bases at J, with 15 bases in the middle. This CDR3 comprises 14 residues. Germline values: CDR1 MDHEN, CDR2 SYDVKM. The CDR3 region is CASSPQRFPNEQFF. The CDR3 nucleotides read TGTGCCAGCAGTCCTCAGCGGTTCCCTAATGAGCAGTTCTTC.

This clonotype was counted at least ten times. The V and J genes are TRBV5-4 and TRBJ1-1; 9 bases align to TRBD1. CDR3 length equals 14 residues. V was clipped by 5 bases and J by 5 bases; unmatched bases: 7. Per the germline V gene, CDR1 is SGHNT and CDR2 is YYREEE (reference sequence). The CDR3 loop reads CASRPGTGWTEAFF. The CDR3 nucleotides read TGTGCCAGCAGGCCCGGGACAGGGTGGACTGAAGCTTTCTTT.

In this sample, this clonotype turned up many times. The rearrangement joins TRBV5-6 to TRBJ1-6; D call uncertain. Per germline, CDR1 SGHDT and CDR2 YYEEEE. V lost 0 bases and J lost 0, with 7 bases in between. The CDR3 covers 16 residues. As DNA, the CDR3 is TGTGCCAGCAGCTTGGGAGGCCTCTCCTATAATTCACCCCTCCACTTT. Its translation is CASSLGGLSYNSPLHF.

V and J are TRBV23-1 and TRBJ1-5; possibly TRBD1 for D (5 bases). TRBV23-1 is classed as an ORF, of uncertain function. The CDR3 spans 19 residues. V dropped 0 bases and J dropped 3 bases, with 21 bases sitting between them. The CDR3 bases are TGCGCCAGCAGTCAATCGGATGTCTGCTGCGGGACCCACAATCAGCCCCAGCATTTT. Protein sequence: CASSQSDVCCGTHNQPQHF.

This clonotype occurred a few times. A single base separates this from a much larger clone, so it may be a read error. The CDR3 reads CASSSETGRYGYTF. For the CDR3, the DNA is TGCGCCAGCAGCTCCGAAACCGGGCGGTATGGCTACACCTTC. This chain links TRBV5-1 with TRBJ1-2; D unclear. This CDR3 has 14 amino acids. CDR1 is SGHRS and CDR2 is YFSETQ in the germline V gene. The V and J ends lost 3 bases and 5 bases respectively, with 14 bases between them.

By share, this clonotype counts as large (0.1 to 1%). This chain uses TRBV9 with TRBJ2-2, with a tentative D call TRBD2 (6 bases). The CDR3 sequence is 14 residues long. Trimming left V 0 bases short and J 5 bases short, with 8 bases between. Looked up from germline, CDR1 is SGDLS and CDR2 is YYNGEE. The CDR3 nucleotides are TGTGCCAGCAGCGTAGCCCGGGAGACCGGGGAGCTGTTTTTT. Protein product: CASSVARETGELFF.

This clonotype showed up many times. This rearrangement joins TRBV29-1 to TRBJ2-7; 7 positions match TRBD1. The CDR3 sequence is 13 residues long. Germline CDR1 and CDR2: SQVTM and ANQGSEA. V dropped 3 bases and J dropped 5; count of bases not matched to a gene: 7. In DNA form, the CDR3 reads TGCAGCGTTGAGGGGCAGGGGGTAAACGAGCAGTACTTC. Protein: CSVEGQGVNEQYF.